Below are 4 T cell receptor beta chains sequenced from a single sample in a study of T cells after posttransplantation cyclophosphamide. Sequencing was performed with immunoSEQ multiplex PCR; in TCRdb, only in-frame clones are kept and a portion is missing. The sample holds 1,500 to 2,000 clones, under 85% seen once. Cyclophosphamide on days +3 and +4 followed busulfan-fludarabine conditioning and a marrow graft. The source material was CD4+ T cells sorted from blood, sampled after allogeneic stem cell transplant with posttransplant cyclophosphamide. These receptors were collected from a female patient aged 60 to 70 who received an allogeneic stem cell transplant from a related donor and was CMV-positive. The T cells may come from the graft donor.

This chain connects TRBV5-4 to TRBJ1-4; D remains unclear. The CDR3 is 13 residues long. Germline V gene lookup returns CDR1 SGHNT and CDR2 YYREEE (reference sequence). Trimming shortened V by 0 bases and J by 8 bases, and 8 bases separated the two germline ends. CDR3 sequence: CASSLGPEEKLFF. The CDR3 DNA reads TGTGCCAGCAGCTTGGGTCCGGAGGAAAAACTGTTTTTT.

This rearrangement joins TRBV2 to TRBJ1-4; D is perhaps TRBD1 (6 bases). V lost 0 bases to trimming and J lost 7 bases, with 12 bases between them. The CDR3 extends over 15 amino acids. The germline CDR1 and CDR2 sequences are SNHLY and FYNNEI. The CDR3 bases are TGTGCCAGCAGTGAAGCGATGGGGGCTGGTGAAAAACTGTTTTTT. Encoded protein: CASSEAMGAGEKLFF. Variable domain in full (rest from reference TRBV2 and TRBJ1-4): EPEVTQTPSHQVTQMGQEVILRCVPISNHLYFYWYRQILGQKVEFLVSFYNNEISEKSEIFDDQFSVERPDGSNFTLKIRSTKLEDSAMYFCASSEAMGAGEKLFFGSGTQLSVL.

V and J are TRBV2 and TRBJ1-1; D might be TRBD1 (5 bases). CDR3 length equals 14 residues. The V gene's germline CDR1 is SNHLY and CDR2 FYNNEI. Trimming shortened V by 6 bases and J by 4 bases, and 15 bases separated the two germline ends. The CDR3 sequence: CASRLTERTTEAFF. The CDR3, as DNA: TGTGCCAGCAGGCTGACAGAAAGGACCACTGAAGCTTTCTTT. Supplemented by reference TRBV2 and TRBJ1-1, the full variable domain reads EPEVTQTPSHQVTQMGQEVILRCVPISNHLYFYWYRQILGQKVEFLVSFYNNEISEKSEIFDDQFSVERPDGSNFTLKIRSTKLEDSAMYFCASRLTERTTEAFFGQGTRLTVV.

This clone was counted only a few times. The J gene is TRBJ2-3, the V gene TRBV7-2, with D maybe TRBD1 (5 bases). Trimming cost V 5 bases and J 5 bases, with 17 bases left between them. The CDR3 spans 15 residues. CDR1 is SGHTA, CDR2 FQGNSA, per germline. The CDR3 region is CASSQGQQGIDTQYF. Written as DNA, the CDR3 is TGTGCCAGCAGCCAGGGCCAACAAGGGATAGATACGCAGTATTTT.